One and the same sample provided the 18 T cell receptor beta chains below, sequenced in a study of spatial heterogeneity in lung cancer. A single record per CDR3 protein comes from TCRdb applying MiXCR to the 5' RACE reads. The sample lists 40,000 to 45,000 distinct CDR3 sequences; under 7.5% were seen once. The time point here: sample taken at primary tumor resection. Sequenced material: PBMCs, taken at surgery. The receptors derive from a female donor with early-stage non-small cell lung cancer.

The table lists this clonotype with a few counts. It may be a read error: a sequence one base away is much more abundant. This chain links TRBV11-2 with TRBJ2-7; no firm D call. The V and J ends lost 5 bases and 0 bases respectively, with 8 bases between them. Germline V CDR1 and CDR2: SGHAT, FQNNGV. This CDR3 has 13 residues. The CDR3 here is CASSRASSYEQYF. In DNA, the CDR3 is TGTGCCAGCAGCCGGGCCAGCTCCTACGAGCAGTACTTC.

This clonotype occurred many times. V usage is TRBV5-1 and J usage is TRBJ2-4; TRBD2 matches 7 bases. V lost 2 bases, J lost 0 bases, and 2 bases stayed unmatched. The CDR3 is 15 amino acids. Germline-derived CDR1 and CDR2 are SGHRS and YFSETQ. CDR3 region: CASSFGTIAKNIQYF. The CDR3 DNA sequence: TGCGCCAGCAGCTTCGGGACTATAGCCAAAAACATTCAGTACTTC.

The gene calls are TRBV12-3 or TRBV12-4 and TRBJ2-7; no clear D. V lost 2 bases, J lost 1 base, and 9 bases lay in between. CDR3 length equals 14 residues. In DNA form, the CDR3 reads TGTGCCAGCAGTTTACGGCCTGTGTCCTACGAGCAGTACTTC. Amino acid sequence: CASSLRPVSYEQYF.

This clonotype was recorded at least ten times. This rearrangement joins TRBV5-1 to TRBJ2-1, with 8 bases that match TRBD2. The CDR3 spans 14 residues. Germline CDR1 SGHRS, CDR2 YFSETQ. V was pared by 3 bases and J by 2 bases, with 1 base of the junction left unmatched. The CDR3 DNA sequence: TGCGCCAGCAGCTCGGGGGGGCCCTACAATGAGCAGTTCTTC. It translates to CASSSGGPYNEQFF.

This clonotype was detected many times. The chain has TRBV5-1 and TRBJ1-6; TRBD1 might be the D (6 bases). The CDR3 has 17 amino acids. Trimming removed 0 bases from V and 9 bases from J, with 19 bases in between. Germline CDR1 reads SGHRS; CDR2 reads YFSETQ. The CDR3 loop reads CASSLVFRGAGISPLHF. The CDR3 region has the DNA TGCGCCAGCAGCTTGGTATTCAGGGGCGCCGGGATTTCACCCCTCCACTTT.

This clonotype has at least ten counts. This chain uses TRBV4-1 with TRBJ1-5, with D perhaps matching TRBD1 (6 bases). V lost 1 base and J lost 3, with 13 bases in between. CDR1 MGHRA and CDR2 YSYEKL come from the germline V gene. The CDR3 sequence is 16 residues long. CDR3 residues: CASSQASNRDNQPQHF. CDR3 nucleotide sequence: TGCGCCAGCAGCCAAGCCAGCAACAGGGACAATCAGCCCCAGCATTTT.

This clonotype was found a few times. The rearrangement joins TRBV12-3 or TRBV12-4 to TRBJ2-3; tentative D call: TRBD1 (6 bases). The V end lost 7 bases, the J end lost 0 bases, and 11 bases lay between the germline ends. CDR3 length: 14 residues. The CDR3 loop is CASNPQGSTDTQYF. As DNA, the CDR3 is TGTGCCAGCAATCCACAGGGTAGCACAGATACGCAGTATTTT.

This clonotype appeared many times. This chain links TRBV2 with TRBJ1-5; D perhaps matches TRBD1 (5 bases). CDR1 and CDR2 (germline): SNHLY, FYNNEI. The V and J ends lost 6 bases and 3 bases respectively, with 9 bases between them. The CDR3 is 13 amino acids. Here the CDR3 DNA reads TGTGCCAGCAGGAGGGGTATCAATCAGCCCCAGCATTTT. This translates into CASRRGINQPQHF.

This clonotype was found a few times. The chain couples TRBV11-2 to TRBJ1-2; D may be TRBD1 (5 bases). The germline V gene encodes CDR1 SGHAT and CDR2 FQNNGV. CDR3 size: 13 residues. V was pared by 5 bases and J by 8 bases, with 15 bases between. The CDR3, as DNA: TGTGCCAGCAGCCCGCGGACCCAGGGCGGCTACACCTTC. It is translated as CASSPRTQGGYTF.

This clonotype was detected only a few times. The J gene is TRBJ1-2, the V gene TRBV3-1; 8 bases map to TRBD1. The CDR3 is made up of 15 amino acids. CDR1 is LGHDT and CDR2 is YNNKEL in the germline V gene (reference sequence). Trimming cost V 1 base and J 8 bases; bases outside gene matches: 9. In nucleotides, the CDR3 is TGTGCCAGCAGCCAAGGGTTCCAGGGGGCAAAGGGCTACACCTTC. It yields the protein CASSQGFQGAKGYTF. The variable domain in full, completed from reference TRBV3-1 and TRBJ1-2, reads DTAVSQTPKYLVTQMGNDKSIKCEQNLGHDTMYWYKQDSKKFLKIMFSYNNKELIINETVPNRFSPKSPDKAHLNLHINSLELGDSAVYFCASSQGFQGAKGYTFGSGTRLTVV.

The rearrangement joins TRBV7-8 to TRBJ1-2; maybe TRBD1 (6 bases). CDR3 length: 14 amino acids. With 5 bases removed from V and 2 bases from J, the gap between germline ends came to 12 bases. CDR1 and CDR2 from the germline V gene are SGHVS and FQNEAQ. The CDR3 bases are TGTGCCAGCAGCGCCACAACAGGGAACTATGGCTACACCTTC. It specifies CASSATTGNYGYTF.

This clonotype has at least ten counts. The V and J genes are TRBV7-9 and TRBJ1-2, with 8 bases that match TRBD1. The CDR3 is made up of 13 amino acids. CDR1 and CDR2 (germline): SEHNR, FQNEAQ (reference sequence). After removal of 5 bases from V and 4 bases from J, the junction contained 3 bases not matched to a gene. The CDR3 region has the DNA TGTGCCAGCAGCCAGGGGGCCGGCTATGGCTACACCTTC. Its protein is CASSQGAGYGYTF.

This clonotype turned up a few times. The chain joins TRBV11-2 to TRBJ2-3; D is unresolved. The CDR3 is made up of 15 amino acids. In germline, CDR1 is SGHAT, CDR2 FQNNGV. The V end lost 8 bases, the J end lost 2 bases, and 17 bases lay between the germline ends. The CDR3 here is CASSGVGVLTDTQYF. CDR3 nucleotides: TGTGCCAGCTCCGGAGTAGGCGTTCTCACAGATACGCAGTATTTT. The variable domain in full, with the rest retrieved from reference TRBV11-2 and TRBJ2-3, is EAGVAQSPRYKIIEKRQSVAFWCNPISGHATLYWYQQILGQGPKLLIQFQNNGVVDDSQLPKDRFSAERLKGVDSTLKIQPAKLEDSAVYLCASSGVGVLTDTQYFGPGTRLTVL.

This clonotype has at least ten counts. The V call is TRBV18, the J call TRBJ2-4; D gene unclear. The CDR3 has 13 amino acids. Per germline, CDR1 KGHSH and CDR2 LQKENI. Trimming stripped 0 bases from V and 9 bases from J, with 9 bases between. The CDR3 loop is CASSPPVGGIQYF. CDR3 DNA sequence: TGTGCCAGCTCACCACCGGTGGGTGGCATTCAGTACTTC.

This clonotype was detected many times. The J gene is TRBJ1-1, the V gene TRBV6-2 or TRBV6-3; D gene unclear. Germline CDR1 is MNHEY and CDR2 is SVGEGT. V lost 4 bases, J lost 5 bases, and 14 bases lay in between. The CDR3 contains 14 residues. This CDR3 is CASSFLAAGTEAFF. In nucleotides, the CDR3 is TGTGCCAGCAGTTTCTTAGCAGCGGGTACTGAAGCTTTCTTT.

This chain connects TRBV25-1 to TRBJ1-2; D is perhaps TRBD1 (5 bases). CDR1 is MGHDK and CDR2 is SYGVNS in the germline V gene. The CDR3 length is 15 residues. V was shortened by 1 base and J by 4 bases, with 13 bases between the two germline ends. Here the CDR3 DNA reads TGTGCCAGCAGTGAATCTGGGGGTTTGGGCTATGGCTACACCTTC. Its protein is CASSESGGLGYGYTF.

This rearrangement joins TRBV7-9 to TRBJ1-3; 7 nucleotides line up with TRBD1. From germline, CDR1 is SEHNR and CDR2 FQNEAQ (reference sequence). The CDR3 loop spans 15 amino acids. V lost 5 bases, J lost 0 bases, and 4 bases stayed unmatched. The CDR3: CASSPGQSSGNTIYF. The CDR3 DNA reads TGTGCCAGCAGCCCGGGACAGTCCTCTGGAAACACCATATATTTT. Variable domain in full (rest from reference TRBV7-9 and TRBJ1-3): DTGVSQNPRHKITKRGQNVTFRCDPISEHNRLYWYRQTLGQGPEFLTYFQNEAQLEKSRLLSDRFSAERPKGSFSTLEIQRTEQGDSAMYLCASSPGQSSGNTIYFGEGSWLTVV.

In this sample, this clonotype turned up a few times. CDR3 nucleotide sequence: TGTGCCAGCAGTTTGCAGGGATCGGGGAACACTGAAGCTTTCTTT. It codes for CASSLQGSGNTEAFF. The V and J genes are TRBV6-5 and TRBJ1-1; a possible D gene is TRBD1 (5 bases). The CDR3 consists of 15 residues. Trimming took off 4 bases at V and 1 base at J, with 13 bases between the two ends. Germline V CDR1 and CDR2: MNHEY, SVGAGI.